These 26 T cell receptor beta chains originate from one sample sequenced in a study of blood T cell repertoires in COVID-19. Only in-frame clones appear in the TCRdb table, and some are missing; sequencing was by immunoSEQ multiplex PCR. The profile shows 250,000 to 350,000 clones, over 80% of them singletons. The sample was peripheral blood. The source of these receptors is a woman aged 50 to 60 with COVID-19, enrolled during active disease.

V gene TRBV11-3 combines with J gene TRBJ2-4; 9 nucleotides match TRBD2. Germline V gene data show CDR1 as SGHNT and CDR2 as YENEEA. This CDR3 region has 18 residues. J was trimmed by 3 bases and V by 3 bases; bases with no gene match: 12. CDR3 bases: TGTGCCAGCAGCTTTACTTCACTGGCGGGAGGGGGCAAAAACATTCAGTACTTC. Encoded protein: CASSFTSLAGGGKNIQYF.

V gene TRBV6-2 or TRBV6-3 combines with J gene TRBJ2-1; 12 bases are shared with TRBD2. V lost 2 bases and J lost 6; bases outside the gene matches: 5. CDR3 length: 16 amino acids. CDR1 is MNHEY, CDR2 SVGEGT, per germline. Here the CDR3 reads CASSYGASGRVNEQFF. The CDR3 DNA reads TGTGCCAGCAGTTACGGGGCTAGCGGGAGGGTCAATGAGCAGTTCTTC.

The rearrangement uses TRBV19 and TRBJ1-3; D unclear. The length of the CDR3 is 13 residues. Trimming left V 3 bases short and J 4 bases short, with 7 bases between. Germline lookup yields CDR1 LNHDA and CDR2 SQIVND (reference sequence). The CDR3 loop reads CASSISRGNTIYF. The CDR3 DNA reads as TGTGCCAGTAGTATTAGTCGGGGAAACACCATATATTTT.

This rearrangement joins TRBV7-9 to TRBJ2-1; D is perhaps TRBD2 (6 bases). V lost 1 base and J lost 8, with 15 bases in between. In germline, CDR1 is SEHNR, CDR2 FQNEAQ (reference sequence). The CDR3 is made up of 15 amino acids. The CDR3 loop reads CASSLDRAGRDEQFF. For the CDR3, the DNA is TGTGCCAGCAGCTTAGATCGTGCGGGGCGGGATGAGCAGTTCTTC.

Worth noting for this clone: The DNA is left out, because the CDR3 cannot be placed on it with certainty; the CDR3 is given as TCRdb lists it. The J gene is TRBJ2-3, the V gene TRBV19; TRBD2 is taken as the D call from the table, unchecked against the DNA. In germline, CDR1 is LNHDA, CDR2 SQIVND (reference sequence). From its first to its last residue, the CDR3 has 13 amino acids. The chain's CDR3 is CASSVSLRDTQYF.

The chain couples TRBV12-3 or TRBV12-4 to TRBJ1-1; TRBD1 might be the D (6 bases). The CDR3 loop spans 13 amino acids. The V end lost 6 bases, the J end lost 12 bases, and 20 bases lay between the germline ends. The CDR3 DNA reads TGTGCCAGCAGCCTGGATCCGGGGGGCGTGTCTTTCTTT. It encodes CASSLDPGGVSFF.

This clone was detected only a few times. The chain links TRBV5-4 to TRBJ2-1; TRBD1 is a possible D gene (6 bases). V shed 0 bases and J shed 8 bases, with 9 bases lying between them. The CDR3 consists of 13 residues. CDR1 SGHNT and CDR2 YYREEE come from the germline V gene (reference sequence). In DNA form, the CDR3 reads TGTGCCAGCAGCTTGGACAGGGTGGATGAGCAGTTCTTC. As protein: CASSLDRVDEQFF.

This clone was seen just once. CDR3 nucleotide sequence: TGCGCCAGCAGCCAAGATGCGTTGGGCGGACTCAGAAACCCTAACTATGGCTACACCTTC. It translates to CASSQDALGGLRNPNYGYTF. The V and J genes are TRBV4-3 and TRBJ1-2; D unresolved. V was clipped by 0 bases and J by 0 bases, with 23 bases between them. CDR1 is LGHNA, CDR2 YSLEER, per germline. The CDR3 has 20 amino acids.

The chain uses TRBV5-1 and TRBJ1-3; D is possibly TRBD1 (5 bases). The CDR3 is made up of 15 amino acids. V lost 4 bases and J 0 bases, leaving 11 bases between the germline ends. Looked up from germline, CDR1 is SGHRS and CDR2 is YFSETQ. The DNA for the CDR3 is TGCGCCAGCAGCATGGGTGACAGCTCTGGAAACACCATATATTTT. Amino acids: CASSMGDSSGNTIYF.

This clone was seen more than once but under ten times. V usage is TRBV2 and J usage is TRBJ1-1, with 7 bases fitting TRBD1. Germline values: CDR1 SNHLY, CDR2 FYNNEI. The CDR3 extends over 15 amino acids. V gave up 0 bases and J gave up 7 bases; unmatched junction bases: 8. The CDR3 nucleotides read TGTGCCAGCAGTGAAGCGTTTCGACAGGGCGGTGAAGCTTTCTTT. Translation gives CASSEAFRQGGEAFF.

The rearrangement uses TRBV19 and TRBJ1-1; no definite D call. Trimming removed 6 bases at V and 0 bases at J, with 14 bases between. The CDR3 has 15 residues. From germline, CDR1 is LNHDA and CDR2 SQIVND (reference sequence). The CDR3 sequence is CASRLHPTVNTEAFF. CDR3 in DNA: TGTGCCAGTAGACTTCACCCGACTGTGAACACTGAAGCTTTCTTT.

The chain links TRBV29-1 to TRBJ1-2; 7 bases match TRBD1. V shed 7 bases, J shed 4 bases, and the junction held 9 bases outside the gene matches. Germline loops: CDR1 SQVTM, CDR2 ANQGSEA. The CDR3 is 13 residues long. Written as DNA, the CDR3 is TGCAGCGCCGGGACAGTCGATAGCTATGGCTACACCTTC. Amino acids: CSAGTVDSYGYTF.

The chain carries TRBV2 and TRBJ2-7, with TRBD1 matching over 7 bases. Unmatched junction bases numbered 5, after V lost 4 bases and J lost 2 bases. The CDR3 extends over 14 amino acids. Germline lookup yields CDR1 SNHLY and CDR2 FYNNEI. The CDR3 loop reads CASSGQGPTYEQYF. The CDR3, as DNA: TGTGCCAGCAGTGGACAGGGCCCCACCTACGAGCAGTACTTC.

The genes are TRBV6-5 and TRBJ2-7, with 10 bases fitting TRBD2. This CDR3 is 15 amino acids long. The V segment lost 1 base and the J segment 2 bases; nucleotides outside the gene matches: 2. CDR1 and CDR2 (germline): MNHEY, SVGAGI. This CDR3 reads CASSYWLAGAYEQYF. CDR3 sequence (DNA): TGTGCCAGCAGTTACTGGCTAGCGGGAGCCTACGAGCAGTACTTC.

The V call is TRBV30, the J call TRBJ1-5; D might be TRBD1 (6 bases). V gave up 0 bases and J gave up 7 bases, with 13 bases separating them. CDR3 size: 14 residues. The V gene's germline CDR1 is GTSNPN and CDR2 SVGIG (reference sequence). The CDR3 spells CAWSVRGSQQPQHF. The CDR3, as DNA: TGTGCCTGGAGTGTAAGGGGGTCGCAGCAGCCCCAGCATTTT.

This clone was found a few times. The chain recombines TRBV30 with TRBJ2-3; tentatively, D is TRBD2 (6 bases). CDR3 length: 13 residues. Trimming took 1 base from V and 6 from J, leaving 11 bases between them. Germline V gives CDR1 GTSNPN, CDR2 SVGIG (reference sequence). CDR3 DNA sequence: TGTGCCTGGAGTGCAACTAGCCGCGATACGCAGTATTTT. It is translated as CAWSATSRDTQYF. The whole variable domain, remainder taken from reference TRBV30 and TRBJ2-3, is SQTIHQWPATLVQPVGSPLSLECTVEGTSNPNLYWYRQAAGRGLQLLFYSVGIGQISSEVPQNLSASRPQDRQFILSSKKLLLSDSGFYLCAWSATSRDTQYFGPGTRLTVL.

The chain uses TRBV25-1 and TRBJ1-1; D is unresolved. In germline, CDR1 is MGHDK, CDR2 SYGVNS. Trimming left V 2 bases short and J 1 base short, with 11 bases between. There are 15 residues in the CDR3. Here the CDR3 DNA reads TGTGCCAGCAGTGAAGTGGCCGGAGGGAACACTGAAGCTTTCTTT. Translated: CASSEVAGGNTEAFF.

The V call is TRBV18, the J call TRBJ2-1; tentatively, D is TRBD2 (5 bases). Germline CDR1 is KGHSH and CDR2 is LQKENI. The CDR3 is made up of 15 amino acids. The ends were cut back, 4 bases at V and 0 bases at J, with 10 bases in the middle. CDR3 in DNA: TGTGCCAGCTCACTAGCGATGAGCTCCTACAATGAGCAGTTCTTC. This encodes CASSLAMSSYNEQFF.

The chain has TRBV29-1 and TRBJ2-3, with a weak D call TRBD1 (6 bases). CDR1 is SQVTM, CDR2 ANQGSEA, per germline. V was trimmed by 6 bases and J by 2 bases, leaving 9 bases between them. This CDR3 has 12 residues. In nucleotides, the CDR3 is TGCAGCGTAGGACAGCACACAGATACGCAGTATTTT. Protein: CSVGQHTDTQYF.

J is TRBJ2-6 and V is TRBV11-2, with 9 bases identical to TRBD1. Losses at the gene ends were 4 bases for V and 0 bases for J; bases not matched to a gene: 4. In germline, CDR1 is SGHAT, CDR2 FQNNGV. The CDR3 length is 17 residues. The CDR3 nucleotides read TGTGCCAGCAGCTGGGGACAGGGAAACTCTGGGGCCAACGTCCTGACTTTC. Translated, it gives CASSWGQGNSGANVLTF.

This chain joins TRBV30 and TRBJ2-2, with 8 bases lining up with TRBD1. Germline CDR1 is GTSNPN and CDR2 is SVGIG (reference sequence). This CDR3 contains 16 residues. J was trimmed by 1 base and V by 0 bases; bases with no gene match: 4. CDR3 region: CAWSVGTGVNTGELFF. CDR3 nucleotide sequence: TGTGCCTGGAGTGTCGGGACAGGAGTGAACACCGGGGAGCTGTTTTTT.

This clone showed up just once. This chain's CDR3 is CASSSTRQGRAYEQYF. DNA for the CDR3: TGTGCCAGCAGTTCGACCCGACAGGGGCGCGCCTACGAGCAGTACTTC. The J gene is TRBJ2-7, the V gene TRBV27, with 8 bases fitting TRBD1. CDR1 is MNHEY and CDR2 is SMNVEV in the germline V gene (reference sequence). J gave up 2 bases and V 4 bases, and 10 bases lay outside the gene matches. The CDR3 has 16 residues.

This clone is a singleton in its sample. The chain recombines TRBV12-1 with TRBJ2-1; TRBD2, the D gene given by the table, was not confirmed from the DNA. TRBV12-1 is a pseudogene segment. The CDR3 spans 16 residues. Here the CDR3 reads CASSASGIYSYNEQFF. The CDR3 coding sequence is TGTGCCAGCAGCGCGAGCGGGATATACAGTTACAATGAGCAGTTCTTC.

The CDR3 here is CASSQRGTGELFF. Written as DNA, the CDR3 is TGTGCCAGCAGCCAAAGGGGCACCGGGGAGCTGTTTTTT. V and J are TRBV3-1 (or the pseudogene TRBV3-2) and TRBJ2-2, with D possibly TRBD1 on 5 matching bases. Germline values: CDR1 LGHDT, CDR2 YNNKEL (reference sequence). The CDR3 is 13 residues long. Trimming pared 2 bases from V and 4 bases from J, leaving 5 bases between.

The rearrangement uses TRBV7-6 and TRBJ2-5; D is uncertain. The CDR3 consists of 13 residues. The germline gives CDR1 SGHVS, CDR2 FNYEAQ. V lost 5 bases to trimming and J lost 1 base, with 8 bases between them. The CDR3 is CASSPGLQETQYF. The CDR3, as DNA: TGTGCCAGCAGCCCCGGTCTCCAAGAGACCCAGTACTTC.

The chain employs TRBV10-3 and TRBJ1-1, with 9 bases that match TRBD1. Germline CDR1 ENHRY, CDR2 SYGVKD. Trimming cost V 4 bases and J 3 bases; bases outside gene matches: 0. This CDR3 is built from 13 residues. CDR3 amino acids: CAISGTGDTEAFF. The CDR3 DNA is TGTGCCATCAGTGGGACAGGGGACACTGAAGCTTTCTTT.